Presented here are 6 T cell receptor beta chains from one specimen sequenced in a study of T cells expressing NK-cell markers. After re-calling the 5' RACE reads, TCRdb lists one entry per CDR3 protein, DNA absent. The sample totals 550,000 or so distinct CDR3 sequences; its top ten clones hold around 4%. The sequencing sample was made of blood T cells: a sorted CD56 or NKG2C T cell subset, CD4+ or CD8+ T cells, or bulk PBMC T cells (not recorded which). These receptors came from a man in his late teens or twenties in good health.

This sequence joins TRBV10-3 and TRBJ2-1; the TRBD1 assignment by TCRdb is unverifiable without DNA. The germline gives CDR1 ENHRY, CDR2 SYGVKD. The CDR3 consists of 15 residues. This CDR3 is CAISEVLQGSNEQFF.

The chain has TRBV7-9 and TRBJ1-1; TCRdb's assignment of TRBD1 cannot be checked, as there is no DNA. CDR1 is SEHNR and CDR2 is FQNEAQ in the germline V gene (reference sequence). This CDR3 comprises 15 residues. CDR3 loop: CASSNPGTGDTEAFF. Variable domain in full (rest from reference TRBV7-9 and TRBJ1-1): DTGVSQNPRHKITKRGQNVTFRCDPISEHNRLYWYRQTLGQGPEFLTYFQNEAQLEKSRLLSDRFSAERPKGSFSTLEIQRTEQGDSAMYLCASSNPGTGDTEAFFGQGTRLTVV.

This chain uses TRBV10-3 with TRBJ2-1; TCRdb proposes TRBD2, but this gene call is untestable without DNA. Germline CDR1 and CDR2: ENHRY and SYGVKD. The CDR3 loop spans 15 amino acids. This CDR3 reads CAISDLVAGVNEQFF.

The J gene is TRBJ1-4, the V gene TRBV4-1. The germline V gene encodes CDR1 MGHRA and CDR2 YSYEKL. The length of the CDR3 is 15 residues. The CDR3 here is CASSQGPVYNEKLFF.

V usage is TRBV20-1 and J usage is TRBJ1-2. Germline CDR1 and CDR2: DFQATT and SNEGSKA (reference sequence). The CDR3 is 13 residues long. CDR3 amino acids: CSARSSGLYGYTF.

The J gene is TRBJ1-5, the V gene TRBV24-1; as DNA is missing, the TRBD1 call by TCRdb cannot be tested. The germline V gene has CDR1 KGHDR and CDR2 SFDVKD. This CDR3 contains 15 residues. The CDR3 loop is CATSDSNTGVQPQHF.